This T cell receptor beta chain appears in the sequencing data of a study of CD8+CD57+ T cells in acquired aplastic anemia. For the study at large: Researchers reported that healthy donors averaged about 11 million reads for CD4+ cells.

Study conclusions and caveats: Almost 30 sequences, all CD8+ CDR3, were shared between patients and controls. For CD8+ Simpson's diversity, patients and controls showed no significant difference.

Concerning this clonotype: No antigen is known for it. The junction differs from germline at one of its ends, possibly a read error.

This CDR3 comprises 13 residues. CDR1 and CDR2 from the germline V gene are SGHAT and FQDESV (reference sequence). Both TCR beta VDJ combination and CDR3 sequence profiling were carried out. Genomic DNA was the template for this profiling. TCRdb passed the reads through MiXCR, listing each CDR3 protein once. The sample includes about 220,000 distinct CDR3 sequences, 34% of them seen just once. This sequence joins TRBV11-1 and TRBJ1-2; D remains ambiguous. Sequenced material: sorted CD4+, CD8+, or CD8+CD57+ T cells (not recorded which) from PBMCs. The receptor's source is a human donor in good health, serving as a control. DNA of the CDR3: TGTGCCAGCGGCTTTGACGCTAACTATGGCTACACCTTC. Amino acids: CASGFDANYGYTF.